The 27 T cell receptor beta chains below were found in one sample sequenced in a study of CD8 T cells in Susac syndrome. The RNA input was about 0.5 to 1 ug, and it was reverse transcribed with random hexamers. TCRdb processed the immunoSEQ multiplex PCR reads anew with MiXCR; each CDR3 protein has one entry. The sample holds about 83,000 distinct CDR3 sequences, 96% seen once. Material: CD8+ T cells from PBMCs. The receptors come from a human donor with Susac syndrome.

The chain joins TRBV5-6 to TRBJ2-7; weak D call: TRBD1 (5 bases). V lost 7 bases to trimming and J lost 6 bases, with 17 bases between them. The CDR3 is 13 amino acids. Germline V gene sequence: CDR1 SGHDT, CDR2 YYEEEE. CDR3 region: CASLSAGWGEQYF. As DNA, the CDR3 is TGTGCCAGCCTTTCGGCAGGGTGGGGCGAGCAGTACTTC. Full variable domain (rest looked up from reference TRBV5-6 and TRBJ2-7): DAGVTQSPTHLIKTRGQQVTLRCSPKSGHDTVSWYQQALGQGPQFIFQYYEEEERQRGNFPDRFSGHQFPNYSSELNVNALLLGDSALYLCASLSAGWGEQYFGPGTRLTVT.

This sequence joins TRBV9 and TRBJ2-7; D remains ambiguous. The germline CDR1 and CDR2 sequences are SGDLS and YYNGEE. The V gene lost 0 bases and the J gene lost 3 bases, with 7 bases spanning the gap. The CDR3 extends over 13 amino acids. The CDR3 bases are TGTGCCAGCAGCGTAGGAGTTAGCTACGAGCAGTACTTC. Protein: CASSVGVSYEQYF.

The chain couples TRBV9 to TRBJ2-1, with D perhaps assigned TRBD1 or TRBD2 (5 bases each). Trimming pared 0 bases from V and 8 bases from J, leaving 9 bases between. CDR3 length: 13 amino acids. Germline CDR1 is SGDLS and CDR2 is YYNGEE. The CDR3 DNA follows: TGTGCCAGCAGCGTAGGGGGGTCAGATGAGCAGTTCTTC. Residues: CASSVGGSDEQFF.

This clonotype came up once. The V call is TRBV5-1, the J call TRBJ2-3; D gene uncertain. Germline V gene data show CDR1 as SGHRS and CDR2 as YFSETQ. The germline V and J ends were trimmed by 0 bases and 1 base, with 15 bases remaining between them. This CDR3 is 17 amino acids long. This CDR3 reads CASSLGPSSYGTDTQYF. CDR3 in DNA: TGCGCCAGCAGCTTGGGCCCCTCCTCCTACGGCACAGATACGCAGTATTTT. Full variable domain (missing parts from reference TRBV5-1 and TRBJ2-3): KAGVTQTPRYLIKTRGQQVTLSCSPISGHRSVSWYQQTPGQGLQFLFEYFSETQRNKGNFPGRFSGRQFSNSRSEMNVSTLELGDSALYLCASSLGPSSYGTDTQYFGPGTRLTVL.

The V and J genes are TRBV29-1 and TRBJ2-5; D possibly corresponds to TRBD1 (6 bases). Germline assignment: CDR1 SQVTM and CDR2 ANQGSEA. The germline V and J ends were trimmed by 1 base and 3 bases, with 12 bases remaining between them. The length of the CDR3 is 14 residues. In nucleotides, the CDR3 is TGCAGCGTTGAAGTTAGTCAGGGGAAAGAGACCCAGTACTTC. This encodes CSVEVSQGKETQYF.

This chain links TRBV20-1 with TRBJ1-1; D unclear. Germline V CDR1 and CDR2: DFQATT, SNEGSKA (reference sequence). The germline V and J ends were trimmed by 7 bases and 7 bases, with 13 bases remaining between them. This CDR3 is built from 11 residues. CDR3 bases: TGCAGTGGAGTTTCGGCAATTGAAGCTTTCTTT. Protein: CSGVSAIEAFF.

The gene calls are TRBV5-1 and TRBJ2-7; 7 bases are shared with TRBD2. This CDR3 is built from 13 residues. Germline V gives CDR1 SGHRS, CDR2 YFSETQ. V lost 0 bases, J lost 4 bases, and 1 base stayed unmatched. For the CDR3, the DNA is TGCGCCAGCAGCTTGGCTAGCGGATACGAGCAGTACTTC. It encodes CASSLASGYEQYF.

V and J are TRBV9 and TRBJ1-2; D not certain. Germline-derived CDR1 and CDR2 are SGDLS and YYNGEE. The CDR3 runs 13 residues. The V end was cut by 0 bases, the J end by 5 bases, with 8 bases between. The CDR3 spells CASSVGQSYGYTF. For the CDR3, the DNA is TGTGCCAGCAGCGTAGGTCAGTCATATGGCTACACCTTC.

The genes are TRBV28 and TRBJ2-7, with D unresolved. The CDR3 covers 12 residues. Deletions cut 6 bases from V and 1 base from J, with 7 bases between. Germline values: CDR1 MDHEN, CDR2 SYDVKM. In nucleotides, the CDR3 is TGTGCCAGCAGCCTATTATCCTACGAGCAGTACTTC. It yields the protein CASSLLSYEQYF.

This chain uses TRBV4-2 with TRBJ2-3; D is unclear. V was clipped by 3 bases and J by 5 bases, with 6 bases between them. The CDR3 is 12 residues long. CDR1 is LGHNA, CDR2 YNFKEQ, per germline. This chain's CDR3 is CASSHYEDTQYF. Written as DNA, the CDR3 is TGTGCCAGCAGCCATTATGAAGATACGCAGTATTTT.

The rearrangement uses TRBV4-3 and TRBJ2-5; D gene ambiguous. Trimming left V 6 bases short and J 5 bases short, with 10 bases between. The CDR3 has 12 amino acids. Germline V gives CDR1 LGHNA, CDR2 YSLEER. The CDR3 region has the DNA TGCGCCAGCAGGGGCCATATTGAGACCCAGTACTTC. This encodes CASRGHIETQYF.

This chain joins TRBV4-3 and TRBJ2-1, with 9 bases that match TRBD1. The CDR3 is made up of 16 amino acids. CDR1 LGHNA and CDR2 YSLEER come from the germline V gene. The V segment lost 3 bases and the J segment 0 bases; nucleotides outside the gene matches: 3. The CDR3 reads CASSHETGGSYNEQFF. Written as DNA, the CDR3 is TGCGCCAGCAGCCATGAGACAGGGGGCTCCTACAATGAGCAGTTCTTC.

The V call is TRBV7-9, the J call TRBJ2-1; 8 positions match TRBD1. This CDR3 is built from 15 residues. V lost 4 bases, J lost 8 bases, and 10 bases stayed unmatched. The germline gives CDR1 SEHNR, CDR2 FQNEAQ (reference sequence). The CDR3 spells CASSSTGTGDDEQFF. CDR3 sequence (DNA): TGTGCCAGCAGCTCTACCGGGACAGGTGACGATGAGCAGTTCTTC.

The gene calls are TRBV9 and TRBJ2-5; 9 bases agree with TRBD2. The CDR3 covers 17 residues. Germline lookup yields CDR1 SGDLS and CDR2 YYNGEE. After removal of 0 bases from V and 4 bases from J, the junction contained 10 bases not matched to a gene. CDR3 nucleotide sequence: TGTGCCAGCAGCGTAGATGAGCGGGAGGTAGGGGGAGAGACCCAGTACTTC. This gives the protein CASSVDEREVGGETQYF.

J is TRBJ2-7 and V is TRBV20-1, with D possibly matching TRBD1 (6 bases). This CDR3 has 13 amino acids. The V end lost 2 bases, the J end lost 1 base, and 9 bases lay between the germline ends. Germline CDR1 and CDR2: DFQATT and SNEGSKA (reference sequence). The CDR3 spells CSARQGMSYEQYF. CDR3 DNA: TGCAGTGCTAGACAGGGGATGTCCTACGAGCAGTACTTC.

The genes are TRBV6-2 or TRBV6-3 and TRBJ2-1; tentatively, D is TRBD1 (6 bases). The CDR3 consists of 13 residues. V shed 2 bases and J shed 5 bases, with 7 bases lying between them. The germline gives CDR1 MNHEY, CDR2 SVGEGT. CDR3 nucleotides: TGTGCCAGCAGTTACACAGGGAACAATGAGCAGTTCTTC. Protein product: CASSYTGNNEQFF.

The V call is TRBV6-5, the J call TRBJ2-3; D gene ambiguous. The germline V and J ends were trimmed by 3 bases and 1 base, with 11 bases remaining between them. The V gene's germline CDR1 is MNHEY and CDR2 SVGAGI. This CDR3 is built from 15 residues. The CDR3 bases are TGTGCCAGCAGTTATGGTCCTCCCCGCACAGATACGCAGTATTTT. Translated, it gives CASSYGPPRTDTQYF.

The rearrangement joins TRBV27 to TRBJ2-7, with D unclear. The CDR3 covers 14 residues. Germline assignment: CDR1 MNHEY and CDR2 SMNVEV (reference sequence). Trimming shortened V by 7 bases and J by 4 bases, and 17 bases separated the two germline ends. The CDR3 protein is CASKSTEFLYEQYV. The CDR3 DNA reads as TGTGCCAGCAAGTCAACTGAATTTCTTTACGAGCAGTACGTC.

This rearrangement joins TRBV9 to TRBJ1-2; tentatively, D is TRBD1 (5 bases). V lost 4 bases to trimming and J lost 5 bases, with 15 bases between them. Germline V gene sequence: CDR1 SGDLS, CDR2 YYNGEE. The length of the CDR3 is 14 residues. The CDR3, as DNA: TGTGCCAGCAGCCCGCCCGGGGCGGGTTATGGCTACACCTTC. Translation: CASSPPGAGYGYTF.

The genes are TRBV7-2 and TRBJ2-7; either TRBD1 or TRBD2 may supply D (5 bases each). The germline CDR1 and CDR2 sequences are SGHTA and FQGNSA. Trimming took off 1 base at V and 6 bases at J, with 16 bases between the two ends. The length of the CDR3 is 15 residues. CDR3 DNA: TGTGCCAGCAGCTTAGGTGCACAGGTGAGGGGCGAGCAGTACGTC. Protein sequence: CASSLGAQVRGEQYV.

The table lists this clonotype with a count of one. This chain connects TRBV29-1 to TRBJ2-1; perhaps TRBD2 as D (5 bases). The ends were cut back, 7 bases at V and 6 bases at J, with 16 bases in the middle. The CDR3 runs 13 residues. Germline values: CDR1 SQVTM, CDR2 ANQGSEA. The CDR3 loop is CSGGWSSANEQFF. The CDR3, as DNA: TGCAGCGGCGGGTGGTCTTCGGCCAATGAGCAGTTCTTC.

This chain uses TRBV7-6 with TRBJ1-1, with D possibly matching TRBD1 (6 bases). This CDR3 spans 13 amino acids. The V end lost 5 bases, the J end lost 5 bases, and 12 bases lay between the germline ends. Germline-derived CDR1 and CDR2 are SGHVS and FNYEAQ. CDR3 amino acids: CASSKQGSTEAFF. CDR3 sequence (DNA): TGTGCCAGCAGCAAGCAGGGGTCGACTGAAGCTTTCTTT.

This chain links TRBV27 with TRBJ2-7; 7 bases are a match to TRBD1. J lost 2 bases, V lost 6 bases, and 4 bases had no gene match. Germline loops: CDR1 MNHEY, CDR2 SMNVEV (reference sequence). The CDR3 covers 13 residues. CDR3: CASRPQGPYEQYF. The CDR3 region has the DNA TGTGCCAGCAGACCACAGGGGCCCTACGAGCAGTACTTC.

This chain connects TRBV5-4 to TRBJ2-3; TRBD2 is a possible D gene (6 bases). V lost 0 bases and J lost 0, with 8 bases in between. The germline CDR1 and CDR2 sequences are SGHNT and YYREEE (reference sequence). The CDR3 spans 15 residues. CDR3 in amino acids: CASSLEGTSTDTQYF. CDR3 nucleotides: TGTGCCAGCAGCTTGGAAGGGACTAGCACAGATACGCAGTATTTT.

The chain links TRBV7-9 to TRBJ2-1; D might be TRBD1 (5 bases). The germline V gene has CDR1 SEHNR and CDR2 FQNEAQ (reference sequence). This CDR3 has 14 residues. Trimming pared 5 bases from V and 4 bases from J, leaving 12 bases between. The CDR3 DNA is TGTGCCAGCAGCCCACGGACACCTTACAATGAGCAGTTCTTC. This translates into CASSPRTPYNEQFF.

The gene calls are TRBV20-1 and TRBJ2-3; 8 bases agree with TRBD1. This CDR3 is 17 amino acids long. In germline, CDR1 is DFQATT, CDR2 SNEGSKA (reference sequence). Trimming took 3 bases from V and 1 from J; bases not matched to a gene: 12. The CDR3 region is CSARSPGTGPRTDTQYF. The CDR3 DNA reads TGCAGTGCTAGGAGTCCCGGGACAGGTCCGCGCACAGATACGCAGTATTTT.

CDR3 in amino acids: CASSPGRNTEAFF. The DNA for the CDR3 is TGTGCCAGCAGTCCGGGACGGAACACTGAAGCTTTCTTT. V gene TRBV12-3 or TRBV12-4 combines with J gene TRBJ1-1, with a weak D call TRBD1 (5 bases). This CDR3 region has 13 residues. V was trimmed by 5 bases and J by 1 base, leaving 8 bases between them.